Listed here are 14 T cell receptor beta chains from one sample, sequenced in a study of T cell responses to AZD1222 COVID-19 vaccine. Clones were read by immunoSEQ multiplex PCR, and TCRdb kept only the in-frame ones, dropping some. The sample gives some 39,000 clones, about 90% of which show up once; about two fifths is in the top ten. The input for sequencing was peripheral blood, taken 28 days after the second AZD1222 dose. All receptors come from an adult who received the AZD1222 COVID-19 vaccine.

This rearrangement joins TRBV5-1 to TRBJ2-3, with unresolved D. The CDR3 consists of 13 residues. Germline CDR1 SGHRS, CDR2 YFSETQ. The V and J ends lost 7 bases and 0 bases respectively, with 9 bases between them. This CDR3 is CASGRFSTDTQYF. The CDR3 region has the DNA TGCGCCAGCGGCAGATTTAGCACAGATACGCAGTATTTT.

There are a few counts of this clone. The V call is TRBV6-6, the J call TRBJ2-5; tentative D call: TRBD2 (6 bases). The CDR3 runs to 15 residues. Germline CDR1 MNHNY, CDR2 SVGAGI (reference sequence). Trimming shortened V by 5 bases and J by 2 bases, and 15 bases separated the two germline ends. The CDR3 nucleotides read TGTGCCAGCAGTGGCAGCCTAGCGACACAAGAGACCCAGTACTTC. Translating it yields CASSGSLATQETQYF.

CDR3 loop: CASSLALGASEQFF. In DNA, the CDR3 is TGTGCCAGCAGCTTAGCGCTGGGGGCCTCGGAGCAGTTCTTC. The chain uses TRBV7-2 and TRBJ2-1; possible D gene TRBD1, 6 bases. Trimming removed 0 bases at V and 10 bases at J, with 13 bases between. The CDR3 extends over 14 amino acids. The V gene's germline CDR1 is SGHTA and CDR2 FQGNSA.

CDR3 region: CASSDSIGVQPQHF. CDR3 nucleotide sequence: TGTGCCAGCAGTGACTCGATTGGTGTTCAGCCCCAGCATTTT. The genes are TRBV6-4 and TRBJ1-5; no clear D. The CDR3 consists of 14 residues. V lost 0 bases to trimming and J lost 6 bases, with 9 bases between them. The germline CDR1 and CDR2 sequences are MRHNA and SNTAGT.

V is TRBV11-3 and J is TRBJ2-5, with 9 bases identical to TRBD2. This CDR3 is 13 amino acids long. Losses at the gene ends were 6 bases for V and 4 bases for J; bases not matched to a gene: 3. CDR1 is SGHNT and CDR2 is YENEEA in the germline V gene. CDR3 in amino acids: CASSLAGPETQYF. CDR3 in DNA: TGTGCCAGCAGTCTAGCGGGGCCAGAGACCCAGTACTTC.

The J gene is TRBJ1-3, the V gene TRBV5-6; no definite D call. The length of the CDR3 is 15 residues. The germline V gene has CDR1 SGHDT and CDR2 YYEEEE. V was shortened by 3 bases and J by 0 bases, with 10 bases between the two germline ends. CDR3 bases: TGTGCCAGCAGCTCTACGCAGCCCTCTGGAAACACCATATATTTT. As protein: CASSSTQPSGNTIYF. The full variable domain, completed using reference TRBV5-6 and TRBJ1-3, is DAGVTQSPTHLIKTRGQQVTLRCSPKSGHDTVSWYQQALGQGPQFIFQYYEEEERQRGNFPDRFSGHQFPNYSSELNVNALLLGDSALYLCASSSTQPSGNTIYFGEGSWLTVV.

The J gene is TRBJ2-7, the V gene TRBV7-9; 10 bases align to TRBD2. CDR1 and CDR2 (germline): SEHNR, FQNEAQ (reference sequence). Trimming removed 5 bases from V and 4 bases from J; junction bases left unmatched: 14. The CDR3 extends over 17 amino acids. CDR3: CASSLLLAGWNEYEQYF. The CDR3 bases are TGTGCCAGCAGCCTCCTACTAGCGGGGTGGAACGAGTACGAGCAGTACTTC.

The chain has TRBV7-8 and TRBJ2-7, with D maybe TRBD1 (6 bases). Germline V lookup: CDR1 SGHVS, CDR2 FQNEAQ. V was shortened by 8 bases and J by 6 bases, with 23 bases between the two germline ends. The CDR3 runs 15 residues. The CDR3: CASRRTVLTAGEQYF. The DNA of the CDR3 is TGTGCCAGCCGCCGGACAGTACTCACCGCGGGCGAGCAGTACTTC.

This clone appeared a single time. DNA of the CDR3: TGTGCTCTTACCCGCTCCTACAATGAGCAGTTCTTC. It encodes CALTRSYNEQFF. The genes are TRBV30 and TRBJ2-1, with D uncertain. This CDR3 region has 12 residues. Germline loops: CDR1 GTSNPN, CDR2 SVGIG (reference sequence).

The genes are TRBV19 and TRBJ1-2; no definite D call. V was pared by 4 bases and J by 4 bases, with 13 bases between. The germline CDR1 and CDR2 sequences are LNHDA and SQIVND (reference sequence). CDR3 length: 14 amino acids. The CDR3 DNA reads TGTGCCAGTAGTACCCAAGGGCTGGGCTATGGCTACACCTTC. It specifies CASSTQGLGYGYTF.

This CDR3 is CASSGRDRVFGGYTF. CDR3 nucleotides: TGTGCCAGCAGCGGCCGGGACAGGGTGTTTGGTGGCTACACCTTC. The V gene is TRBV5-4, the J gene TRBJ1-2; 9 bases map to TRBD1. The CDR3 is 15 amino acids. V shed 4 bases, J shed 7 bases, and the junction held 11 bases outside the gene matches. CDR1 and CDR2 (germline): SGHNT, YYREEE (reference sequence).

The chain uses TRBV9 and TRBJ2-7, with D tentatively TRBD1 (6 bases). The V gene's germline CDR1 is SGDLS and CDR2 YYNGEE. Trimming left V 3 bases short and J 5 bases short, with 21 bases between. The CDR3 sequence is 16 residues long. CDR3 bases: TGTGCCAGCAGCGCCCTCCAGGGGAGAAACGGCGACGAGCAGTACTTC. This translates into CASSALQGRNGDEQYF.

The gene calls are TRBV10-1 and TRBJ2-7; D gene uncertain. The V end lost 8 bases, the J end lost 5 bases, and 10 bases lay between the germline ends. This CDR3 has 11 amino acids. Germline V gene data show CDR1 as WNHNN and CDR2 as SYGVQD (reference sequence). The CDR3 DNA sequence: TGCGCCAGCGGCCCTCTTGACGAGCAGTACTTC. The encoded protein is CASGPLDEQYF.

The chain links TRBV5-4 to TRBJ2-5; weak D call: TRBD2 (6 bases). The germline gives CDR1 SGHNT, CDR2 YYREEE (reference sequence). This CDR3 contains 13 residues. Trimming removed 2 bases from V and 5 bases from J, with 10 bases in between. This CDR3 reads CASSFGTRETQYF. The CDR3 DNA reads TGTGCCAGCAGCTTTGGGACTCGGGAGACCCAGTACTTC.